What follows are 11 T cell receptor beta chains derived from one specimen sequenced in a study of cytomegalovirus exposure and HLA in healthy donors. Using immunoSEQ multiplex PCR, the repertoire was profiled, and TCRdb retains in-frame clones only, with some absent. The table has 150,000 to 200,000 clones, approximately 96% seen once. The sample taken for sequencing was PBMCs. These receptors all come from a woman aged 18-30 years in good health and CMV-seronegative.

The rearrangement joins TRBV6-6 to TRBJ1-2; 7 nucleotides match TRBD1. Germline V lookup: CDR1 MNHNY, CDR2 SVGAGI (reference sequence). V gave up 6 bases and J gave up 5 bases; unmatched junction bases: 9. This CDR3 contains 14 residues. The CDR3 protein is CASSLDRARYGYTF. The CDR3 DNA is TGTGCCAGCAGCCTAGACAGGGCTCGTTATGGCTACACCTTC.

The V and J genes are TRBV6-1 and TRBJ2-1; TRBD1 matches at 7 bases. Looked up from germline, CDR1 is MNHNS and CDR2 is SASEGT. The J segment lost 13 bases and the V segment lost 3 bases, leaving 12 bases of the junction unmatched. The length of the CDR3 is 14 residues. CDR3: CASSDILRTGNQFF. CDR3 DNA: TGTGCCAGCAGTGACATATTGAGGACAGGCAATCAGTTCTTC.

This chain connects TRBV5-1 to TRBJ1-2; 9 bases are a match to TRBD1. Trimming cost V 5 bases and J 5 bases; bases outside gene matches: 7. The CDR3 totals 14 residues. CDR1 is SGHRS, CDR2 YFSETQ, per germline. This CDR3 is CASRREGQGYGYTF. In DNA, the CDR3 is TGCGCCAGCAGGAGAGAGGGACAGGGTTATGGCTACACCTTC.

V usage is TRBV6-4 and J usage is TRBJ2-1, with TRBD1 matching 8 bases. The J segment lost 2 bases and the V segment lost 2 bases, leaving 2 bases of the junction unmatched. This CDR3 region has 15 residues. Germline CDR1 is MRHNA and CDR2 is SNTAGT. The CDR3: CASSDEQGAYNEQFF. The CDR3 nucleotides read TGTGCCAGCAGTGACGAACAGGGGGCCTACAATGAGCAGTTCTTC.

This clone has just one count. This chain uses TRBV7-2 with TRBJ1-2; TRBD1 might be the D (5 bases). Trimming pared 5 bases from V and 7 bases from J, leaving 8 bases between. Germline V lookup: CDR1 SGHTA, CDR2 FQGNSA. The CDR3 has 11 amino acids. The CDR3 DNA is TGTGCCAGCAGCCCAGGGATTGGCTACACCTTC. Its protein is CASSPGIGYTF. Combining the CDR3 with reference TRBV7-2 and TRBJ1-2 gives the whole variable domain GAGVSQSPSNKVTEKGKDVELRCDPISGHTALYWYRQSLGQGLEFLIYFQGNSAPDKSGLPSDRFSAERTGGSVSTLTIQRTQQEDSAVYLCASSPGIGYTFGSGTRLTVV.

A single count supports this clone. The CDR3 is CASSEVAGSGGYTF. As DNA, the CDR3 is TGTGCCAGCAGTGAAGTGGCAGGATCGGGAGGCTACACCTTC. The J gene is TRBJ1-2, the V gene TRBV2; unclear D gene. V lost 1 base, J lost 8 bases, and 14 bases lay in between. Germline V gene sequence: CDR1 SNHLY, CDR2 FYNNEI. The CDR3 covers 14 residues. The complete variable domain, with remaining parts taken from reference TRBV2 and TRBJ1-2, reads EPEVTQTPSHQVTQMGQEVILRCVPISNHLYFYWYRQILGQKVEFLVSFYNNEISEKSEIFDDQFSVERPDGSNFTLKIRSTKLEDSAMYFCASSEVAGSGGYTFGSGTRLTVV.

The rearrangement links TRBV5-1 to TRBJ1-5; 10 bases line up with TRBD1. V was pared by 4 bases and J by 7 bases, with 5 bases of the junction left unmatched. Germline V gene lookup returns CDR1 SGHRS and CDR2 YFSETQ. The CDR3 runs 14 residues. CDR3 region: CASSETGGGQPQHF. As DNA, the CDR3 is TGCGCCAGCAGCGAGACAGGGGGCGGGCAGCCCCAGCATTTT. Full variable domain (rest looked up from reference TRBV5-1 and TRBJ1-5): KAGVTQTPRYLIKTRGQQVTLSCSPISGHRSVSWYQQTPGQGLQFLFEYFSETQRNKGNFPGRFSGRQFSNSRSEMNVSTLELGDSALYLCASSETGGGQPQHFGDGTRLSIL.

This clone was picked up one time. The chain is built from TRBV25-1 and TRBJ2-7; D remains unclear. The CDR3 is 13 amino acids. Germline CDR1 MGHDK, CDR2 SYGVNS. Trimming took 5 bases from V and 3 from J, leaving 11 bases between them. The CDR3 region is CASSLASFYEQYF. The DNA of the CDR3 is TGTGCCAGCAGTCTTGCCAGTTTCTACGAGCAGTACTTC.

J is TRBJ1-5 and V is TRBV5-3; D remains ambiguous. TRBV5-3 is reported as an ORF; its role is uncertain. The CDR3 has 14 amino acids. V lost 2 bases and J lost 4, with 10 bases in between. The CDR3 bases are TGTGCCAGAAGCTTACATTGGCGGAATCAGCCCCAGCATTTT. Amino acids: CARSLHWRNQPQHF.

This chain connects TRBV11-2 to TRBJ1-4, with TRBD1 matching 7 bases. The germline CDR1 and CDR2 sequences are SGHAT and FQNNGV. Trimming took 4 bases from V and 2 from J; bases not matched to a gene: 4. This CDR3 region has 15 residues. The CDR3 loop reads CASSSGGSTNEKLFF. The CDR3 nucleotides read TGTGCCAGCAGCTCAGGGGGGAGCACTAATGAAAAACTGTTTTTT.

The chain has TRBV7-2 and TRBJ2-3; the match to TRBD1 covers 8 bases. CDR3 length equals 14 residues. Germline V CDR1 and CDR2: SGHTA, FQGNSA. V dropped 3 bases and J dropped 13; count of bases not matched to a gene: 12. DNA of the CDR3: TGTGCCAGCAGCTTGGCGCACCAGGGGGCGGTTGAGTATTTT. It yields the protein CASSLAHQGAVEYF.